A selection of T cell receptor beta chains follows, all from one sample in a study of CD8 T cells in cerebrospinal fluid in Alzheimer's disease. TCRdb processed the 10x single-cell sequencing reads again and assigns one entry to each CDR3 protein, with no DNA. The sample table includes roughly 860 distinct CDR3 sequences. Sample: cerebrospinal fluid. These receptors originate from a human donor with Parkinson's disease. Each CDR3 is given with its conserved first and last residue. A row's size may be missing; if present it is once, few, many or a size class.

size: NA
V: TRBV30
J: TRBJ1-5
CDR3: CAWSRRGYQPQHF

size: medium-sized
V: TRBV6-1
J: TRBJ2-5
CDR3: CASSEGAGARETQYF

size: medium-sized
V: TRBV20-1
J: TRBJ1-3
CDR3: CSIPYTTSGNTIYF

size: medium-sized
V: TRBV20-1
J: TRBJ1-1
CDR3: CSARAPARLVEAFF

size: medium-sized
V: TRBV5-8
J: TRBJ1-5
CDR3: CASSRYLTGGHQPQHF

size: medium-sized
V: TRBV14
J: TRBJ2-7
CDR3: CASSKSRDRGISANYEQYF

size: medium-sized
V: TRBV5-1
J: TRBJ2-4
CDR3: CASSFTTGGTTKNIQYF

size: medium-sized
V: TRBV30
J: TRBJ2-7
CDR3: CAWSVLDWNVDEQYF

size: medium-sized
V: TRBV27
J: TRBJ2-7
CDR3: CASSQLGTGADEQYF

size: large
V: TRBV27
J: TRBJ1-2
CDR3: CASSYSDRIGYGYTF

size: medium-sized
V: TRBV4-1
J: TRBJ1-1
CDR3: CASSQAGTGIMNTEAFF

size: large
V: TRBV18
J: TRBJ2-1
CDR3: CASSRTGYYNEQFF

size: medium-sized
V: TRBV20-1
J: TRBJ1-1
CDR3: CSARKLQRNTEAFF

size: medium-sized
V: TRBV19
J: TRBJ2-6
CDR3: CASSSLRPSSGANVLTF

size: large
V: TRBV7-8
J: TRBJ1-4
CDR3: CASSFGTGTEKLFF

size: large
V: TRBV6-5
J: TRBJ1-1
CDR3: CASSYSGILNTEAFF

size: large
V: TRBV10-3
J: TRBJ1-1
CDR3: CAISERGGINTEAFF